Sequencing of this T cell receptor (beta chain) was carried out in a study of blood T cell repertoires in COVID-19. Turning to the study itself: The origin of the acute and convalescent COVID-19 samples was the United States, Italy and Spain. Nucleic acid was either cDNA or gDNA, and it came from T cells, B-cell-depleted T cells, or PBMCs.

Original data processing: Amplified reference gene primers provided the basis for estimating nucleated cell counts. This table comes from immunoSEQ multiplex PCR, and its TCRdb copy is limited to in-frame clones, with some not included. D and trimming were read from the DNA, whereas the V and J calls and clone size are those reported in that table. The table lists some 43,000 clones, roughly 84% of them singletons, with 4% to 5.5% in the top ten. The CDR3 runs 15 residues. Germline-derived CDR1 and CDR2 are MGHDK and SYGVNS. Germline trimming cut 1 base from V and 1 base from J; bases unmatched to any gene: 3.

The sample taken for sequencing was peripheral blood. The chain combines TRBV25-1 with TRBJ1-1; 7 nucleotides match TRBD1. The sequence derives from a man aged 50 to 59 with active COVID-19. In nucleotides, the CDR3 is TGTGCCAGCAGTGAATGGGGGACAGCGAACACTGAAGCTTTCTTT. Protein sequence: CASSEWGTANTEAFF.